Following are 24 T cell receptor beta chains from one sample sequenced in a study of OX40 agonist ivuxolimab in advanced cancers. Repertoires were generated with immunoSEQ multiplex PCR, while TCRdb's copy carries only in-frame clones and drops some. The table has about 86,000 clones, under 95% seen once; the top ten hold roughly 8.7%. Material: CD4+ or CD8+ T cells sorted from blood, obtained in a trial of the OX40 agonist ivuxolimab. Every receptor here comes from an adult with an advanced solid tumor such as melanoma, head and neck, liver or kidney cancer.

J is TRBJ2-7 and V is TRBV21-1. TRBV21-1 is designated a pseudogene. CDR3 length: 17 amino acids. Here the CDR3 DNA reads TGTGCCAGCAGCAAAGCGCTCGGCTACAGTGGCCCCTCGGGGCAGTACTTC. Amino acid sequence: CASSKALGYSGPSGQYF.

This rearrangement joins TRBV27 to TRBJ2-1; no clear D. Trimming shortened V by 5 bases and J by 7 bases, and 12 bases separated the two germline ends. This CDR3 is built from 13 residues. Germline CDR1 is MNHEY and CDR2 is SMNVEV (reference sequence). As DNA, the CDR3 is TGTGCCAGCAGTCCCCACGAGAGTAATGAGCAGTTCTTC. Translated: CASSPHESNEQFF.

The chain joins TRBV19 to TRBJ1-1; D remains unclear. The germline gives CDR1 LNHDA, CDR2 SQIVND (reference sequence). The CDR3 sequence is 17 residues long. V was trimmed by 2 bases and J by 0 bases, leaving 16 bases between them. The CDR3 is CASSIILVADLNTEAFF. The CDR3 DNA reads as TGTGCCAGTAGTATAATATTAGTGGCAGACTTGAACACTGAAGCTTTCTTT.

V and J are TRBV7-3 and TRBJ2-2, with D uncertain. Trimming took 5 bases from V and 8 from J, leaving 12 bases between them. The CDR3 length is 13 residues. The germline CDR1 and CDR2 sequences are SGHTA and FQGTGA. CDR3 bases: TGTGCCAGCAGCCAGGTTATGGGAGGGGAGCTGTTTTTT. Protein product: CASSQVMGGELFF.

The chain joins TRBV5-6 to TRBJ1-1, with D tentatively TRBD1 (6 bases). Germline loops: CDR1 SGHDT, CDR2 YYEEEE. The CDR3 is 14 amino acids. V lost 0 bases and J 1 base, leaving 7 bases between the germline ends. The CDR3 coding sequence is TGTGCCAGCAGCTTGGGGGGGCGGAACACTGAAGCTTTCTTT. Residues: CASSLGGRNTEAFF.

The chain carries TRBV7-8 and TRBJ1-2, with 8 bases fitting TRBD1. J gave up 2 bases and V 2 bases, and 7 bases lay outside the gene matches. In germline, CDR1 is SGHVS, CDR2 FQNEAQ. The CDR3 has 16 amino acids. CDR3 in DNA: TGTGCCAGCAGCTTATTGGGACAGGACCCCAACTATGGCTACACCTTC. This encodes CASSLLGQDPNYGYTF. The full variable domain, in which reference TRBV7-8 and TRBJ1-2 provide the parts outside the CDR3, is GAGVSQSPRYKVAKRGQDVALRCDPISGHVSLFWYQQALGQGPEFLTYFQNEAQLDKSGLPSDRFFAERPEGSVSTLKIQRTQQEDSAVYLCASSLLGQDPNYGYTFGSGTRLTVV.

The V call is TRBV5-1, the J call TRBJ2-3; D perhaps matches TRBD2 (6 bases). The ends were cut back, 0 bases at V and 6 bases at J, with 14 bases in the middle. The CDR3 runs to 15 residues. Germline CDR1 and CDR2: SGHRS and YFSETQ. This CDR3 reads CASSLAVNAGDTQYF. The CDR3 DNA follows: TGCGCCAGCAGCTTGGCCGTTAACGCGGGGGATACGCAGTATTTT. Full variable domain (outside the CDR3, taken from reference TRBV5-1 and TRBJ2-3): KAGVTQTPRYLIKTRGQQVTLSCSPISGHRSVSWYQQTPGQGLQFLFEYFSETQRNKGNFPGRFSGRQFSNSRSEMNVSTLELGDSALYLCASSLAVNAGDTQYFGPGTRLTVL.

The chain recombines TRBV5-1 with TRBJ2-7; 8 positions agree with TRBD1. This CDR3 is built from 18 residues. CDR1 SGHRS and CDR2 YFSETQ come from the germline V gene. V was pared by 4 bases and J by 0 bases, with 15 bases of the junction left unmatched. CDR3 nucleotides: TGCGCCAGCAGCGCCCCCCGGGACAGGTTGAACTCCTCCTACGAGCAGTACTTC. Amino acid sequence: CASSAPRDRLNSSYEQYF.

By its share, this clone is medium-sized. The V call is TRBV7-6, the J call TRBJ2-5, with D possibly matching TRBD1 (6 bases). The CDR3 extends over 11 amino acids. The V gene's germline CDR1 is SGHVS and CDR2 FNYEAQ. V was trimmed by 5 bases and J by 5 bases, leaving 6 bases between them. The CDR3 protein is CASSQGETQYF. The CDR3 DNA follows: TGTGCCAGCAGCCAGGGGGAGACCCAGTACTTC.

The chain employs TRBV6-5 and TRBJ1-5; tentative D call: TRBD1 (5 bases). V was cut by 4 bases and J by 6 bases, with 16 bases left in between. Germline V gene sequence: CDR1 MNHEY, CDR2 SVGAGI. CDR3 size: 15 residues. As DNA, the CDR3 is TGTGCCAGCAGTTCCCGGGGGGGTACGAGTCAGCCCCAGCATTTT. It encodes CASSSRGGTSQPQHF.

This chain uses TRBV27 with TRBJ2-3, with a possible D match to TRBD2 (5 bases). The CDR3 extends over 14 amino acids. Per the germline V gene, CDR1 is MNHEY and CDR2 is SMNVEV (reference sequence). The V and J ends lost 5 bases and 2 bases respectively, with 11 bases between them. The DNA of the CDR3 is TGTGCCAGCAGTCCAGGACTCCACACAGATACGCAGTATTTT. This codes for CASSPGLHTDTQYF.

Of note for this clone: In the same sample, other DNA sequences code for this CDR3. The V call is TRBV30, the J call TRBJ1-4, with D possibly TRBD1 on 6 matching bases. There are 13 residues in the CDR3. V was pared by 0 bases and J by 7 bases, with 9 bases between. Germline CDR1 and CDR2: GTSNPN and SVGIG (reference sequence). CDR3 coding DNA: TGTGCCTGGAGTGTACAGGGTGCTGAAAAACTGTTTTTT. Encoded protein: CAWSVQGAEKLFF.

The chain uses TRBV5-1 and TRBJ1-3, with 8 bases fitting TRBD1. The CDR3 runs 17 residues. Trimming took 4 bases from V and 3 from J; bases not matched to a gene: 12. CDR1 and CDR2 (germline): SGHRS, YFSETQ. The DNA for the CDR3 is TGCGCCAGCAGCCAGGACGGACAGGGTCCCGGTGGAAACACCATATATTTT. Translating gives CASSQDGQGPGGNTIYF.

V is TRBV19 and J is TRBJ2-5, with 7 bases lining up with TRBD2. TRBJ2-7 matches the DNA end more closely, so the J call is doubtful. Per germline, CDR1 LNHDA and CDR2 SQIVND (reference sequence). The length of the CDR3 is 15 residues. The CDR3 coding sequence is TGTGCCAGTAGTACTCCGGGACTAAGGGGCTACGAGCAGTACTTC. It encodes CASSTPGLRGYEQYF.

V gene TRBV18 combines with J gene TRBJ1-1, with D possibly TRBD1 on 6 matching bases. Germline loops: CDR1 KGHSH, CDR2 LQKENI. The CDR3 is made up of 17 amino acids. The ends were cut back, 4 bases at V and 1 base at J, with 19 bases in the middle. This CDR3 reads CASSRSQGYNWNTEAFF. CDR3 DNA sequence: TGTGCCAGCTCACGAAGCCAGGGGTATAATTGGAACACTGAAGCTTTCTTT.

J is TRBJ1-2 and V is TRBV11-2, with D perhaps TRBD1 (5 bases). Per the germline V gene, CDR1 is SGHAT and CDR2 is FQNNGV. The CDR3 runs to 17 residues. V lost 2 bases, J lost 7 bases, and 23 bases lay in between. The CDR3 protein is CASSLSQGVAGLFGYTF. For the CDR3, the DNA is TGTGCCAGCAGCTTATCTCAGGGAGTGGCGGGGTTATTTGGCTACACCTTC.

This chain uses TRBV7-9 with TRBJ2-7; 7 nucleotides match TRBD2. CDR3 length equals 14 residues. V gave up 5 bases and J gave up 5 bases; unmatched junction bases: 9. Per germline, CDR1 SEHNR and CDR2 FQNEAQ (reference sequence). The CDR3 DNA reads TGTGCCAGCAGCCCCGGGGCGGGAGTTGACGAGCAGTACTTC. It yields the protein CASSPGAGVDEQYF.

As to this clone: Other DNA sequences in the sample encode the same CDR3. The V gene is TRBV5-1, the J gene TRBJ2-7; 9 bases agree with TRBD2. Germline V CDR1 and CDR2: SGHRS, YFSETQ. Trimming cost V 3 bases and J 0 bases; bases outside gene matches: 4. There are 15 residues in the CDR3. CDR3 in amino acids: CASSWGREGSYEQYF. CDR3 DNA: TGCGCCAGCAGCTGGGGGCGGGAGGGCTCCTACGAGCAGTACTTC.

The chain couples TRBV23-1 to TRBJ1-1, with 9 bases matching TRBD1. TRBV23-1 is labeled an ORF, and its function is uncertain. V dropped 10 bases and J dropped 11; count of bases not matched to a gene: 5. The CDR3 loop spans 10 amino acids. CDR3 amino acids: CATRTGEAFF. The CDR3 DNA reads TGCGCCACTCGGACAGGGGAGGCTTTCTTT.

The rearrangement links TRBV14 to TRBJ2-4, with a tentative D call TRBD1 (5 bases). This CDR3 comprises 19 residues. With 1 base removed from V and 0 bases from J, the gap between germline ends came to 19 bases. Germline V CDR1 and CDR2: SGHDN, FVKESK. CDR3 sequence reads: CASSQGGLTDRLAKNIQYF. The DNA of the CDR3 is TGTGCCAGCAGCCAAGGGGGCCTGACAGACCGACTAGCCAAAAACATTCAGTACTTC.

The chain links TRBV6-5 to TRBJ2-4; D call uncertain. The CDR3 has 11 residues. The V gene lost 5 bases and the J gene lost 7 bases, with 6 bases spanning the gap. Per germline, CDR1 MNHEY and CDR2 SVGAGI. The CDR3 sequence: CASSPLNIQYF. The CDR3 nucleotides are TGTGCCAGCAGTCCCCTGAACATTCAGTACTTC.

Only one count was recorded for this clone. Likely a read error: the CDR3 ends without its conserved phenylalanine or tryptophan. The rearrangement joins TRBV27 to TRBJ2-7; D is unresolved. Germline V CDR1 and CDR2: MNHEY, SMNVEV (reference sequence). The CDR3 spans 13 residues. This CDR3 is CASSLSAAYGQYL. DNA of the CDR3: TGTGCCAGCAGTTTATCTGCCGCCTACGGGCAGTACCTC.

The DNA for the CDR3 is TGCGCCAGCAGCTCAGGGGGGATTGAGGAGACCCAGTACTTC. This codes for CASSSGGIEETQYF. V usage is TRBV4-1 and J usage is TRBJ2-5; perhaps TRBD1 as D (7 bases). CDR3 length: 14 residues. CDR1 is MGHRA and CDR2 is YSYEKL in the germline V gene. Trimming stripped 5 bases from V and 5 bases from J, with 15 bases between.

J is TRBJ1-2 and V is TRBV7-3, with D unclear. CDR3 size: 16 residues. V lost 3 bases to trimming and J lost 4 bases, with 18 bases between them. Germline V lookup: CDR1 SGHTA, CDR2 FQGTGA. CDR3 residues: CASSLRASDGSYGYTF. In DNA form, the CDR3 reads TGTGCCAGCAGCTTGCGCGCTTCGGACGGAAGCTATGGCTACACCTTC.